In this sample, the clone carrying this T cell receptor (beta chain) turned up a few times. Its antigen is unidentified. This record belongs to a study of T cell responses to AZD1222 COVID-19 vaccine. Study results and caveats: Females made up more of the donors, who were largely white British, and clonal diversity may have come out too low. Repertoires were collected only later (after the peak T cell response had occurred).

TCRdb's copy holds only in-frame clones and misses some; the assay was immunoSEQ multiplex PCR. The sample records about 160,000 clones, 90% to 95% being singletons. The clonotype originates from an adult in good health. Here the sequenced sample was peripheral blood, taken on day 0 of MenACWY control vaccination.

The CDR3, as DNA: TGCGCCAGCAGCCAAGCGGCTTCTTCACCCCTCCACTTT. Its protein product is CASSQAASSPLHF. This chain links TRBV4-3 with TRBJ1-6; no clear D gene. Trimming pared 1 base from V and 9 bases from J, leaving 7 bases between. CDR1 and CDR2 (germline): LGHNA, YSLEER. The length of the CDR3 is 13 residues.